The sequence of this T cell receptor (beta chain) was determined in a study of T cell responses to AZD1222 COVID-19 vaccine. Sequencing was performed with immunoSEQ multiplex PCR; in TCRdb, only in-frame clones are kept and a portion is missing. The sample contains about 180,000 clones, 90% of which appear only once. The CDR3 runs to 15 residues. Trimming stripped 1 base from V and 0 bases from J, with 9 bases between. CDR1 is LNHDA, CDR2 SQIVND, per germline (reference sequence). This sample comprised peripheral blood, obtained on day 0 of AZD1222 vaccination. The origin of this receptor is an adult in good health. The genes are TRBV19 and TRBJ1-1; a weak D match, TRBD1 (5 bases). CDR3 amino acids: CASSIAPGMNTEAFF. The CDR3 DNA reads as TGTGCCAGTAGTATAGCGCCAGGGATGAACACTGAAGCTTTCTTT.